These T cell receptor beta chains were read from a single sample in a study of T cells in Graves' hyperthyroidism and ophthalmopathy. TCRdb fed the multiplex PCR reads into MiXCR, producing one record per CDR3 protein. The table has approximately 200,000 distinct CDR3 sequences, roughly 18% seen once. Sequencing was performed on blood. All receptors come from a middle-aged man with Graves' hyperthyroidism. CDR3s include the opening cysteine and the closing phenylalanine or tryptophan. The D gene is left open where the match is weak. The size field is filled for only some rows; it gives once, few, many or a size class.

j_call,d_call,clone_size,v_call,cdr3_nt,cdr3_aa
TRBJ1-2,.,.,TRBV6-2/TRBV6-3,TGTGCCAGCACTGGAGGGTGGGACACCCCCTATGGCTACACCTTC,CASTGGWDTPYGYTF
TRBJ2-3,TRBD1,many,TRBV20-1,TGCAGTGCCGGACAGGGAAGCACAGATACGCAGTATTTT,CSAGQGSTDTQYF
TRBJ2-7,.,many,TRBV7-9,TGTGCCAGCAGCTCGGGGGTCCGAGCCTACGAGCAGTACTTC,CASSSGVRAYEQYF
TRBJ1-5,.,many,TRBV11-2,TGTGCCAGCAGCTTAGAAGCTGGGGGCCATCAGCCCCAGCATTTT,CASSLEAGGHQPQHF
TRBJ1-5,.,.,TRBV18,TGTGCCGGCTCACCAGGGGTTAGCAATCAGCCCCAGCATTTT,CAGSPGVSNQPQHF
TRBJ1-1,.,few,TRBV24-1,TGTGCCACCAGTGATGGGGGGGGCACTGAAGCTTTCTTT,CATSDGGGTEAFF
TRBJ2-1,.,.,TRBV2,TGTGCCAGCAGTGAAGCCACAGGGTGGGGCGGGGATGAGCAGTTCTTC,CASSEATGWGGDEQFF
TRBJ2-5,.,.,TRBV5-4,TGTGCCAGCAGCTCGGGCGGAAGCAGGAGCCAAGAGACCCAGTACTTC,CASSSGGSRSQETQYF
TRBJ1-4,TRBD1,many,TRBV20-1,TGCAGTGCTAGAGCCGTCCCGGGACAGGGTAGGGACGAAAAACTGTTTTTT,CSARAVPGQGRDEKLFF
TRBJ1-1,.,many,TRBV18,TGTGCCAGCTCACCATCGGAAATGGCTGAAGCTTTCTTT,CASSPSEMAEAFF
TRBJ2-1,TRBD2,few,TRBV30,TGTGCCTGGAGTTTATCCGCGGGGGTGGGTATTGGGGGGACTTACAATGAGCAGTTCTTC,CAWSLSAGVGIGGTYNEQFF
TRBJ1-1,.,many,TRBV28,TGTGCCAGCAGCTTCTCGGACAGCGATGAAGCTTTCTTT,CASSFSDSDEAFF
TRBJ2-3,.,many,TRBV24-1,TGTGCCACCAGTGATCCGAGGACAGGGAGGGTTACAGATACGCAGTATTTT,CATSDPRTGRVTDTQYF
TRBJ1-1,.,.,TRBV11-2,TGTGCCAGCAGCTTAGGGGATGGTGCTGAAGCTTTCTTT,CASSLGDGAEAFF
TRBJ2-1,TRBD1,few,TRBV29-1,TGCAGCGTTAAACCGGGACAGCGGTTCGATGAGCAGTTCTTC,CSVKPGQRFDEQFF